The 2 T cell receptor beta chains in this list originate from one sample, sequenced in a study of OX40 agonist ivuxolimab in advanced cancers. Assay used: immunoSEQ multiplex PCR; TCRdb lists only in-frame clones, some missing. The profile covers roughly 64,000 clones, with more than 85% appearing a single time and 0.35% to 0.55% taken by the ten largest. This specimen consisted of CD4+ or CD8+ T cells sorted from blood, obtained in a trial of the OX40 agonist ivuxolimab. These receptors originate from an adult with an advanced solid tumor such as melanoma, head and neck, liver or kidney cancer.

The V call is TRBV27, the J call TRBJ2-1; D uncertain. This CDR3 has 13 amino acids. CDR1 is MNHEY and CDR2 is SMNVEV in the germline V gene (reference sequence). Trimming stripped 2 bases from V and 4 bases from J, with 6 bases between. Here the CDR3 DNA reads TGTGCCAGCAGTTTAATGGGGTACAATGAGCAGTTCTTC. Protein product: CASSLMGYNEQFF.

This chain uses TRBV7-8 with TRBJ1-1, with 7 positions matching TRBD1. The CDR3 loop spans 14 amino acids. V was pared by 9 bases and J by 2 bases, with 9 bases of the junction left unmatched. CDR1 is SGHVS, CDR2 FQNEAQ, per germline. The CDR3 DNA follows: TGTGCCAGTTCCAGGGACAGTATAAACACTGAAGCTTTCTTT. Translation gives CASSRDSINTEAFF.